The 27 T cell receptor beta chains below all came from one sample that was sequenced in a study of monozygotic twins with inflammatory bowel disease. TCRdb reprocessed the 5' RACE reads, keeping one entry per CDR3 protein, no DNA. In total, the table holds a few hundred thousand distinct CDR3 sequences. Sequenced: blood. These TCRs come from a human donor with ulcerative colitis or Crohn's disease, or a healthy co-twin of an affected twin (not recorded which).

The V gene is TRBV29-1, the J gene TRBJ2-7; there is no DNA to check the TCRdb D call of TRBD1. This CDR3 spans 17 amino acids. Looked up from germline, CDR1 is SQVTM and CDR2 is ANQGSEA. The CDR3 sequence: CSVGGARDRSLTYEQYF.

V is TRBV5-8 and J is TRBJ1-5; the D call from TCRdb, TRBD1, cannot be confirmed without DNA. The CDR3 consists of 16 residues. Germline values: CDR1 SGHTS, CDR2 YDEGEE. The CDR3: CASDPFGTGDAQPQHF. Filled out from reference TRBV5-8 and TRBJ1-5, the complete variable domain reads EAGVTQSPTHLIKTRGQQATLRCSPISGHTSVYWYQQALGLGLQFLLWYDEGEERNRGNFPPRFSGRQFPNYSSELNVNALELEDSALYLCASDPFGTGDAQPQHFGDGTRLSIL.

The rearrangement uses TRBV12-3 or TRBV12-4 and TRBJ1-4; TCRdb outputs TRBD1, but without DNA this stays unchecked. The CDR3 is 16 amino acids. CDR3: CASRSGGAGPEEKLFF.

The chain is built from TRBV9 and TRBJ1-4; the TRBD1 assignment by TCRdb is unverifiable without DNA. The germline CDR1 and CDR2 sequences are SGDLS and YYNGEE. CDR3 length equals 15 residues. Here the CDR3 reads CASSVATGGIEKLFF.

The rearrangement links TRBV9 to TRBJ1-1; TCRdb's D call, TRBD1, is unchecked because there is no DNA. The germline gives CDR1 SGDLS, CDR2 YYNGEE. This CDR3 comprises 14 residues. The CDR3 region is CASNRPGANTEAFF.

V and J are TRBV3-1 and TRBJ1-5. Germline loops: CDR1 LGHDT, CDR2 YNNKEL (reference sequence). This CDR3 has 18 residues. The CDR3 here is CASSQGILGTLSNQPQHF.

The CDR3 sequence is CASSRDMEQFF. This chain uses TRBV28 with TRBJ2-1; TCRdb designates TRBD1, a call that cannot be tested without DNA. Germline CDR1 is MDHEN and CDR2 is SYDVKM. This CDR3 has 11 residues.

V is TRBV6-1 and J is TRBJ1-4; TCRdb designates TRBD1, a call that cannot be tested without DNA. The germline V gene has CDR1 MNHNS and CDR2 SASEGT. This CDR3 spans 15 amino acids. The CDR3 spells CASSPGTGGQEELFF.

J is TRBJ2-5 and V is TRBV3-1; the TCRdb D gene call, TRBD2, has no DNA to confirm it. The germline CDR1 and CDR2 sequences are LGHDT and YNNKEL (reference sequence). The CDR3 contains 14 residues. The CDR3 is CASSRPMRAETQYF.

The gene calls are TRBV7-6 and TRBJ2-1; with no DNA, the TCRdb D assignment of TRBD1 cannot be verified. The CDR3 extends over 14 amino acids. In germline, CDR1 is SGHVS, CDR2 FNYEAQ. CDR3 sequence: CASSLGQLNNEQFF.

V gene TRBV15 combines with J gene TRBJ1-4; the D gene TCRdb calls, TRBD1, cannot be checked with no DNA. Per germline, CDR1 LNHNV and CDR2 YYDKDF (reference sequence). The CDR3 runs 13 residues. The chain's CDR3 is CATTRGHGEKLFF.

This chain joins TRBV15 and TRBJ1-1. This CDR3 region has 13 residues. CDR1 and CDR2 (germline): LNHNV, YYDKDF (reference sequence). Here the CDR3 reads CATRQGHNTEAFF.

The chain has TRBV5-1 and TRBJ2-3. This CDR3 spans 13 amino acids. Germline assignment: CDR1 SGHRS and CDR2 YFSETQ. The CDR3 region is CASSLAPRDTQYF.

The chain uses TRBV28 and TRBJ2-7; TCRdb picks TRBD1, but there is no DNA to check that call. The CDR3 extends over 16 amino acids. In germline, CDR1 is MDHEN, CDR2 SYDVKM. The CDR3 is CASSLWGQGKSHEQYF.

The rearrangement links TRBV7-2 to TRBJ1-5. This CDR3 comprises 16 residues. Looked up from germline, CDR1 is SGHTA and CDR2 is FQGNSA. The CDR3 sequence: CASSLEAAYSNQPQHF.

This chain joins TRBV5-1 and TRBJ2-2; the TRBD1 assignment by TCRdb is unverifiable without DNA. Germline values: CDR1 SGHRS, CDR2 YFSETQ. The CDR3 is 15 residues long. The CDR3 is CASSPDRGHTGELFF. Full variable domain (remainder filled in from reference TRBV5-1 and TRBJ2-2): KAGVTQTPRYLIKTRGQQVTLSCSPISGHRSVSWYQQTPGQGLQFLFEYFSETQRNKGNFPGRFSGRQFSNSRSEMNVSTLELGDSALYLCASSPDRGHTGELFFGEGSRLTVL.

The chain couples TRBV5-1 to TRBJ2-1; checking the TCRdb D call of TRBD1 is not possible without DNA. The CDR3 totals 13 residues. CDR1 SGHRS and CDR2 YFSETQ come from the germline V gene. The CDR3 protein is CASSLQRGVEQFF.

The genes are TRBV7-6 and TRBJ2-7. In germline, CDR1 is SGHVS, CDR2 FNYEAQ. This CDR3 region has 12 residues. The CDR3: CASSLVTGEQYF.

V gene TRBV6-5 combines with J gene TRBJ2-7; TCRdb names TRBD1, which stays unverified in the absence of DNA. Germline CDR1 MNHEY, CDR2 SVGAGI. This CDR3 has 14 residues. CDR3: CASSYSGGKNEQYF.

This chain connects TRBV12-3 or TRBV12-4 to TRBJ2-7; TCRdb calls TRBD1, which cannot be checked without DNA. The CDR3 contains 16 residues. CDR3 sequence reads: CASSLGAARLPYEQYF.

The V call is TRBV7-2, the J call TRBJ2-4; TCRdb reports TRBD1, a call that lacks DNA to check it against. The CDR3 runs 12 residues. From germline, CDR1 is SGHTA and CDR2 FQGNSA. This CDR3 is CASSPQGNMQYF.

The chain has TRBV5-1 and TRBJ1-1. The CDR3 consists of 14 residues. The V gene's germline CDR1 is SGHRS and CDR2 YFSETQ. CDR3 loop: CASSWGSGDVTAFF.

The chain couples TRBV6-6 to TRBJ1-1. Germline V gene lookup returns CDR1 MNHNY and CDR2 SVGAGI (reference sequence). This CDR3 has 12 residues. The CDR3 here is CASKSMLAEAFF.

The chain couples TRBV12-3 or TRBV12-4 to TRBJ1-6; TCRdb returns TRBD1, unconfirmable since there is no DNA. There are 16 residues in the CDR3. This CDR3 is CASSFSDSRMDSPLHF.

This sequence joins TRBV20-1 and TRBJ1-1; the TCRdb call, TRBD1, lacks DNA for checking. CDR3 size: 14 residues. Germline CDR1 DFQATT, CDR2 SNEGSKA (reference sequence). The CDR3 protein is CSARPWTGNTEAFF.

This chain links TRBV2 with TRBJ1-2. From germline, CDR1 is SNHLY and CDR2 FYNNEI. The CDR3 has 13 amino acids. The CDR3: CASRRDLGGGYTF.

The chain is built from TRBV27 and TRBJ1-3. Germline V gene lookup returns CDR1 MNHEY and CDR2 SMNVEV (reference sequence). This CDR3 is built from 14 residues. The CDR3 here is CASKLQGSGNTIYF.